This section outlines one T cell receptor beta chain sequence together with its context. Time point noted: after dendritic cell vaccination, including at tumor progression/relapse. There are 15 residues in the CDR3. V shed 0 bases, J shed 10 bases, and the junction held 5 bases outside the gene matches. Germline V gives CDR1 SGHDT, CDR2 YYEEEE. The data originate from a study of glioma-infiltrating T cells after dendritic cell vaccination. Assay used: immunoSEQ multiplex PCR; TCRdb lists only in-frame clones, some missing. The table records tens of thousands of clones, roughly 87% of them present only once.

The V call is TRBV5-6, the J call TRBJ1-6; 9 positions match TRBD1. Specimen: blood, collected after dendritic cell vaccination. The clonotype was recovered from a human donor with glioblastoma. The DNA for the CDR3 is TGTGCCAGCAGCTTGGGACAGGGGGTTGGATCACCCCTCCACTTT. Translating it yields CASSLGQGVGSPLHF.